This is a list of T cell receptor beta chains from one sample in a study of cytomegalovirus exposure and HLA in healthy donors. Only in-frame clones appear in the TCRdb table, and some are missing; sequencing was by immunoSEQ multiplex PCR. The sample records some 210,000 clones, about three quarters being singletons. The sequenced sample was PBMCs. These TCRs come from a woman younger than 45 in good health and CMV-seropositive. Both conserved end residues are part of each CDR3. D genes are given only for firm matches. Not all rows give a size; the values are once, few, many and, for expanded clones, a class.

clone_size	d_call	v_call	j_call	cdr3_nt	cdr3_aa
NA	NA	TRBV12-5	TRBJ2-5	TGTGCTTCAGGTTGGGGGGGCTTGGAAGAGACCCAGTACTTC	CASGWGGLEETQYF
many	NA	TRBV25-1	TRBJ1-5	TGTGCCAGCAGTGTCGGTCTACAGCCCCAGCATTTT	CASSVGLQPQHF
NA	TRBD1	TRBV6-5	TRBJ2-7	TGTGCCAGCAGTCTGGAGCGACAGGGGTTGCACGAGCAGTACTTC	CASSLERQGLHEQYF
NA	NA	TRBV18	TRBJ1-1	TGTGCCAGCTCACCTCAGGGTAGTGATACTGAAGCTTTCTTT	CASSPQGSDTEAFF
NA	TRBD1	TRBV6-1	TRBJ2-4	TGTGCCAGCAACCCTGACAGGGGGGAAAACATTCAGTACTTC	CASNPDRGENIQYF
NA	TRBD1	TRBV7-9	TRBJ2-3	TGTGCCAGCAGAGACAGGGGCCGATTGAGCACAGATACGCAGTATTTT	CASRDRGRLSTDTQYF
NA	TRBD1	TRBV6-5	TRBJ1-4	TGTGCCAGCAGTTACGCAGGGGGCGGAAAACTGTTTTTT	CASSYAGGGKLFF
NA	NA	TRBV7-9	TRBJ1-1	TGTGCCAGCAGCTTACAGGAGAACACTGAAGCTTTCTTT	CASSLQENTEAFF
NA	TRBD1	TRBV5-6	TRBJ1-2	TGTGCCAGCAGCTCACCAGGGGGTAATGGCTACACCTTC	CASSSPGGNGYTF
NA	TRBD1	TRBV28	TRBJ1-5	TGTGCCAGCAACTCCGACAGGGCAGGCAATCAGCCCCAGCATTTT	CASNSDRAGNQPQHF
NA	NA	TRBV7-2	TRBJ1-4	TGTGCCAGCAGCTTAGGAGGTGGCAGAGTGTTGTCAACTAATGAAAAACTGTTTTTT	CASSLGGGRVLSTNEKLFF
NA	TRBD1	TRBV7-3	TRBJ1-2	TGTGCCAGCAGCTCACCCGGGACAGGGAACTATGGCTACACCTTC	CASSSPGTGNYGYTF
NA	NA	TRBV11-3	TRBJ2-3	TGTGCCAGCAGCATCAGCGGGCCCGGCACGCAGTATTTT	CASSISGPGTQYF
NA	TRBD1	TRBV25-1	TRBJ1-2	TGTGCCAGCAGTGACTGGGACAGGGTGAATGGCTACACCTTC	CASSDWDRVNGYTF
NA	TRBD2	TRBV27	TRBJ2-7	TGTGCCAGCAGTCCTTCCTCGGGACTAGCGGAGCTGGGCGAGCAGTACTTC	CASSPSSGLAELGEQYF
NA	NA	TRBV7-2	TRBJ2-3	TGTGCCAGCAGCTTAAGGCCCCCCGGAGGGGTTACCACAGATACGCAGTATTTT	CASSLRPPGGVTTDTQYF
NA	NA	TRBV6-1	TRBJ1-2	TGTGCCAGCAGTGAAGTGGGGGGAGAAGGCTACACCTTC	CASSEVGGEGYTF
NA	NA	TRBV19	TRBJ2-7	TGTGCCAGTAGTAGACTACCGGGAACAGGGCCCTACGAGCAGTACTTC	CASSRLPGTGPYEQYF
NA	NA	TRBV18	TRBJ2-3	TGTGCCAGCTCCCCTAGAGGGGGTATATCCACAGATACGCAGTATTTT	CASSPRGGISTDTQYF
NA	NA	TRBV4-1	TRBJ1-5	TGCGCCAGCAGCCAAGAGGCAGGGATATACGAGGCTAGCAATCAGCCCCAGCATTTT	CASSQEAGIYEASNQPQHF
few	NA	TRBV4-3	TRBJ1-1	TGCGCCAGCAGCCAAGATCTTGTGGCGAACACTGAAGCTTTCTTT	CASSQDLVANTEAFF
NA	TRBD2	TRBV29-1	TRBJ2-1	TGCAGCTCAGCCGGACTAGCGGTACAGGAGCAGTTCTTC	CSSAGLAVQEQFF
NA	TRBD2	TRBV7-2	TRBJ2-1	TGTGCCAGCAGCTTAGCCCCCGTTACTAGCGGCCTTTACAATGAGCAGTTCTTC	CASSLAPVTSGLYNEQFF
NA	NA	TRBV27	TRBJ2-5	TGTGCCAGCAGTCCGTCTCGCGAGGGAAAGACCCAGTACTTC	CASSPSREGKTQYF
NA	NA	TRBV7-9	TRBJ1-3	TGTGCCAGCAGCCGCCAGACAGTCTCGAGCTCTGGAAACACCATATATTTT	CASSRQTVSSSGNTIYF
NA	TRBD1	TRBV7-2	TRBJ1-2	TGTGCCAGCAGCCCCCGGACAGGGGGCGCCGAAGGCTACACCTTC	CASSPRTGGAEGYTF
NA	NA	TRBV15	TRBJ1-4	TGTGCCACCAGCAGGGGAGGGAATGAAAAACTGTTTTTT	CATSRGGNEKLFF
NA	TRBD2	TRBV19	TRBJ2-5	TGTGCCAGTAGTAACATGGGACTATGGGGGGAGACCCAGTACTTC	CASSNMGLWGETQYF
NA	NA	TRBV7-6	TRBJ1-2	TGTGCCAGCAGCCCGCCGGGACTGAACTATGGCTACACCTTC	CASSPPGLNYGYTF
NA	TRBD2	TRBV5-1	TRBJ2-3	TGCGCCAGCAGCTTGGATGTGACTAGCGGCACAGATACGCAGTATTTT	CASSLDVTSGTDTQYF
NA	TRBD2	TRBV5-1	TRBJ2-7	TGCGCCAGCAGCTTTAGCGGGGGCTTGGGCGAGCAGTACTTC	CASSFSGGLGEQYF
NA	NA	TRBV6-1	TRBJ1-5	TGTGCCAGCAGTGAAGCGCCCAGGGCTCAGCCCCAGCATTTT	CASSEAPRAQPQHF
NA	NA	TRBV29-1	TRBJ1-1	TGCAGCGTTGTGAGAGGCGGACTAGAAGCTTTCTTT	CSVVRGGLEAFF
few	NA	TRBV30	TRBJ1-3	TGTGCCTGGGAGGCGTTCTCTGGAAACACCATATATTTT	CAWEAFSGNTIYF
NA	NA	TRBV14	TRBJ2-7	TGTGCCAGCAGTCCTCGACGGGGATCCGAGCAGTACTTC	CASSPRRGSEQYF
NA	NA	TRBV29-1	TRBJ1-5	TGCAGCGGGGGGGGACCCAATCAGCCCCAGCATTTT	CSGGGPNQPQHF
NA	NA	TRBV11-3	TRBJ2-5	TGTGCCAGCAGCTTGGGGCGGGATGGAGAGACCCAGTACTTC	CASSLGRDGETQYF
NA	TRBD2	TRBV29-1	TRBJ2-5	TGCAGCGTTGGGACTAGCTCGGAGACCCAGTACTTC	CSVGTSSETQYF
NA	TRBD2	TRBV2	TRBJ2-5	TGTGCCAGCAGTGGACTAGCGGGAGGCTTGTATGAGACCCAGTACTTC	CASSGLAGGLYETQYF
NA	TRBD1	TRBV19	TRBJ1-1	TGTGCCAGTAGTATCGACGAGGGGGCCACTGAAGCTTTCTTT	CASSIDEGATEAFF
NA	NA	TRBV30	TRBJ2-1	TGTGCCTGGAGTGTACAATTTGGGGCTAGAAAATACAATGAGCAGTTCTTC	CAWSVQFGARKYNEQFF
NA	NA	TRBV28	TRBJ2-7	TGTGCCAGCAGTTTAAGTCAGGAAGGCTACGAGCAGTACTTC	CASSLSQEGYEQYF
NA	NA	TRBV6-1	TRBJ1-2	TGTGCCAGCAGTGGCGGGACGGCTAACTATGGCTACACCTTC	CASSGGTANYGYTF